This is a list of T cell receptor beta chains from one sample in a study of blood T cell repertoires in COVID-19. Libraries were prepared by immunoSEQ multiplex PCR; TCRdb keeps only in-frame clonotypes and omits some of them. The sample has roughly 320,000 clones, just under 90% seen once; the top ten hold approximately 2%. Material: peripheral blood. Every receptor here comes from a woman aged 25-40 years with COVID-19, enrolled during active disease. Each CDR3 is given without its conserved first and last residue.

V	J	length	CDR3
TRBV28	TRBJ1-2	12	ASSLNRGSYGYT
TRBV6-5	TRBJ1-2	12	ASSYYGGNYGYT
TRBV24-1	TRBJ1-1	8	ATRGGEAF
TRBV12-2	TRBJ2-3	13	ASRLGGQGADTQY
TRBV7-2	TRBJ1-1	15	ASSLSDSRPMNTEAF
TRBV3-1/TRBV3-2	TRBJ1-4	13	ASSHNRAANEKLF
TRBV11-3	TRBJ2-1	12	ASSVRAGFNEQF
TRBV6-5	TRBJ1-2	12	ASSYSADSPGYT
TRBV9	TRBJ1-6	14	ASSPRTGRGVSPLH
TRBV10-2	TRBJ1-5	13	ASSVTGISNQPQH
TRBV28	TRBJ1-6	13	ASLLMSSYNSPLH
TRBV6-5	TRBJ2-3	12	ASLSSGLRDTQY
TRBV5-5	TRBJ1-5	13	ASSLLQGVSQPQH
TRBV5-1	TRBJ1-4	12	ASSLGDSNEKLF
TRBV6-5	TRBJ1-1	12	ASSSRAGDTEAF
TRBV28	TRBJ2-3	11	ASSDRRTDTQY
TRBV7-2	TRBJ1-5	13	ASSSGQLIGQPQH
TRBV3-1/TRBV3-2	TRBJ1-5	12	ASSQGGFNQPQH
TRBV3-1/TRBV3-2	TRBJ2-1	11	ASSQGVNNEQF
TRBV18	TRBJ1-2	13	ASSPARAARDGYT
TRBV15	TRBJ2-5	13	ATSRLAGGHETQY
TRBV6-5	TRBJ2-7	12	ASRKDGRRGEQY
TRBV4-1	TRBJ2-1	14	ASSQVLGGSYNEQF
TRBV7-9	TRBJ1-2	12	ASSLSGAQVGYT
TRBV3-1/TRBV3-2	TRBJ1-2	11	ASSQVTEYGYT
TRBV5-1	TRBJ2-6	13	ASSLAGAGANVLT
TRBV6-2/TRBV6-3	TRBJ2-7	10	ASSSIAYEQY
TRBV5-1	TRBJ2-2	12	ASRAKTVTGELF